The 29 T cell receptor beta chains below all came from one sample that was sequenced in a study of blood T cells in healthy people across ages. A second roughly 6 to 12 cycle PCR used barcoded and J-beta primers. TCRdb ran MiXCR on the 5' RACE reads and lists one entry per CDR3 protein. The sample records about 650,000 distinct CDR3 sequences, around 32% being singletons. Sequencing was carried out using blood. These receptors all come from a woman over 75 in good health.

The DNA of the CDR3 is TGTGCCAGCAGGAGAAGGGGCGTCTGCTACGAGCAGTACTTC. Translation gives CASRRRGVCYEQYF. The rearrangement joins TRBV6-5 to TRBJ2-4, with a tentative D call TRBD1 (5 bases). The last part of the DNA fits TRBJ2-7 better; the J call may be wrong. This CDR3 contains 14 residues. Germline V CDR1 and CDR2: MNHEY, SVGAGI.

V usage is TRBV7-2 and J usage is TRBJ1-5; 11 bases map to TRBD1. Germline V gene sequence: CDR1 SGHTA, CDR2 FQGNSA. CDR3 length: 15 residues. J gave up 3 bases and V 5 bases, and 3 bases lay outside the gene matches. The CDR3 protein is CASSKGQGVNQPQHF. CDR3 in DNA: TGTGCCAGCAGCAAGGGACAGGGGGTCAATCAGCCCCAGCATTTT.

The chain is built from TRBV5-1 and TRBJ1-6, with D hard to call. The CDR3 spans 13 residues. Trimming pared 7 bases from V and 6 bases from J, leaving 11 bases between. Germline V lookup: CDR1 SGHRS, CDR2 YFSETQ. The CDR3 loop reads CASCAFANSPLHF. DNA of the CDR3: TGCGCCAGCTGCGCCTTCGCTAATTCACCCCTCCACTTT.

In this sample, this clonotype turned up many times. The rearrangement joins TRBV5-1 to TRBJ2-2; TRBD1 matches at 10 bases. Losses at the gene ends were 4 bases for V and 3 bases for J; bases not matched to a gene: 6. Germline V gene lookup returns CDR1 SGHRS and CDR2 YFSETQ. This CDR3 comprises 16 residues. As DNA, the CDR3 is TGCGCCAGCAGCCCGACAGGGGGCGTATACACCGGGGAGCTGTTTTTT. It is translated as CASSPTGGVYTGELFF.

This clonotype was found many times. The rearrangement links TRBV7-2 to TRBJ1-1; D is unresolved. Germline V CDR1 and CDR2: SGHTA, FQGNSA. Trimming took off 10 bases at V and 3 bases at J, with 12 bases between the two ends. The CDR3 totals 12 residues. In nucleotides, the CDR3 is TGTGCCACTGGCCTTGAGTACACTGAAGCTTTCTTT. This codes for CATGLEYTEAFF.

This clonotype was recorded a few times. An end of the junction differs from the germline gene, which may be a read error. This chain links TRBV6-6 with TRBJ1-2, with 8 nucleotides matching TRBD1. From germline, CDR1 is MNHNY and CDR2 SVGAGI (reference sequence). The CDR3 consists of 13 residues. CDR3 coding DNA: TGTGCCGGCAGTTACCGGACAGGGCCGGGCTACACCTTC. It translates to CAGSYRTGPGYTF.

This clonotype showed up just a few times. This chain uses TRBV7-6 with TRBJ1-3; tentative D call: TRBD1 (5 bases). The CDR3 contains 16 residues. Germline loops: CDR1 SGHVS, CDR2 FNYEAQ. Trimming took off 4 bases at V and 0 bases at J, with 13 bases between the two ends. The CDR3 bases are TGTGCCAGCAGCTCACAAGGGGCCTACTCTGGAAACACCATATATTTT. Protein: CASSSQGAYSGNTIYF.

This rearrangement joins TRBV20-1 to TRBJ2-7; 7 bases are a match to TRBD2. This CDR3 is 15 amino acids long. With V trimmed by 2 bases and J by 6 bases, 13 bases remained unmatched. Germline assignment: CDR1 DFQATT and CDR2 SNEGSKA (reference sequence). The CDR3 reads CSARSPGRARGEQYF. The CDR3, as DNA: TGCAGTGCTAGATCCCCGGGGAGGGCTCGGGGCGAGCAGTACTTC.

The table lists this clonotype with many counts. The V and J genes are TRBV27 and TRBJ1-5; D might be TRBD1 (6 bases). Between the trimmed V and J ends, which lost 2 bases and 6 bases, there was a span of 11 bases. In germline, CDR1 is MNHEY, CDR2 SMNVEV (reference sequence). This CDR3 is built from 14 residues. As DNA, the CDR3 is TGTGCCAGCAGTTTACAGGGGAGGGGTCAGCCCCAGCATTTT. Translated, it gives CASSLQGRGQPQHF.

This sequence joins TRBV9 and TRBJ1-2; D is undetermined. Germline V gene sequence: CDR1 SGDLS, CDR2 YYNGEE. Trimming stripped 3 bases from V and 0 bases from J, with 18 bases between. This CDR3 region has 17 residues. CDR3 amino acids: CASSGVRVTNANYGYTF. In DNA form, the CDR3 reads TGTGCCAGCAGCGGTGTGAGGGTTACCAATGCTAACTATGGCTACACCTTC.

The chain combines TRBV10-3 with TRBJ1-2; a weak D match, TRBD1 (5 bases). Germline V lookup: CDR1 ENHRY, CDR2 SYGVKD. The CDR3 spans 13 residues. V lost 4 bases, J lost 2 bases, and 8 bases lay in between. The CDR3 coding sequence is TGTGCCATCAGTGGACAGCCGAACTATGGCTACACCTTC. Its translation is CAISGQPNYGYTF.

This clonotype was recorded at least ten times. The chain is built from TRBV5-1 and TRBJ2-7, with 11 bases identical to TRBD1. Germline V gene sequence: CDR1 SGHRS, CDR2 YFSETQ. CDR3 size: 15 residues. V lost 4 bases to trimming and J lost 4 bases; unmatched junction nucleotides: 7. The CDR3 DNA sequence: TGCGCCAGCAGCATGCCGGGACAGGGGGAATACGAGCAGTACTTC. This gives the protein CASSMPGQGEYEQYF.

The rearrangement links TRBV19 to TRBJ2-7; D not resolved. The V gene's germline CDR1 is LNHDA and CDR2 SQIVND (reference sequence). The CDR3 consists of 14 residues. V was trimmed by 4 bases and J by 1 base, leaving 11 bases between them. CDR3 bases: TGTGCCAGTAGTACCATGGCCGGTTCCTACGAGCAGTACTTC. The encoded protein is CASSTMAGSYEQYF.

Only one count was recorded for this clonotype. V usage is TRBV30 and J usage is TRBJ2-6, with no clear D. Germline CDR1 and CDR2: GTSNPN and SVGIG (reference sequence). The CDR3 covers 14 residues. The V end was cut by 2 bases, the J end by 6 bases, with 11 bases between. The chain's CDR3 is CAWSPGLAANVLTF. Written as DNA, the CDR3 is TGTGCCTGGAGTCCGGGTTTGGCGGCCAACGTCCTGACTTTC.

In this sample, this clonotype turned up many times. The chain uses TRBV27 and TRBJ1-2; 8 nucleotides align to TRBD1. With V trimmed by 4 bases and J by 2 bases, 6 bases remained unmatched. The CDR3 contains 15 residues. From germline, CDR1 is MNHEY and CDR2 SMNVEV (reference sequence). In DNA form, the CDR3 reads TGTGCCAGCAGTTCAGGGACAGGTTTGAACTATGGCTACACCTTC. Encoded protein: CASSSGTGLNYGYTF.

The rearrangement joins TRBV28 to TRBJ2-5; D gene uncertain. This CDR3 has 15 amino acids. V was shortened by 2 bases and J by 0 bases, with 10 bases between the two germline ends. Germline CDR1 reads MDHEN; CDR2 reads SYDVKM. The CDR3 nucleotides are TGTGCCAGCAGTTTAGACTCTTGGTACCAAGAGACCCAGTACTTC. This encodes CASSLDSWYQETQYF.

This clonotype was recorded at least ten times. The CDR3 coding sequence is TGCGCCAGCGGGAGTAGCGGGGGCCAAGAGACCCAGTACTTC. Protein sequence: CASGSSGGQETQYF. The J gene is TRBJ2-5, the V gene TRBV5-1; 9 bases map to TRBD2. Per germline, CDR1 SGHRS and CDR2 YFSETQ. This CDR3 spans 14 amino acids. The junction had 5 bases not matched to a gene; V was cut back by 7 bases and J by 1 base. The whole variable domain, filled in from reference TRBV5-1 and TRBJ2-5, reads KAGVTQTPRYLIKTRGQQVTLSCSPISGHRSVSWYQQTPGQGLQFLFEYFSETQRNKGNFPGRFSGRQFSNSRSEMNVSTLELGDSALYLCASGSSGGQETQYFGPGTRLLVL.

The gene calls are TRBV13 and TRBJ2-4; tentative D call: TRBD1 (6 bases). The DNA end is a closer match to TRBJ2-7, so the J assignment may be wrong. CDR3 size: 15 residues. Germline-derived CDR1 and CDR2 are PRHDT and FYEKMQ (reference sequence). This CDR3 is CASSPRTAVTYEQYF. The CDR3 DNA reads TGTGCCAGCAGCCCTAGGACAGCGGTGACTTACGAGCAGTACTTC.

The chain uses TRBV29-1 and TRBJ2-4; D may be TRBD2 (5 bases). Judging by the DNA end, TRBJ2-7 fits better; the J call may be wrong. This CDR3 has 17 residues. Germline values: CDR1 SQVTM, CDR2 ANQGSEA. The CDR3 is CSVEEERKGRWINEQYF. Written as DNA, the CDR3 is TGCAGCGTTGAAGAAGAGCGGAAGGGCCGGTGGATCAACGAGCAGTACTTC.

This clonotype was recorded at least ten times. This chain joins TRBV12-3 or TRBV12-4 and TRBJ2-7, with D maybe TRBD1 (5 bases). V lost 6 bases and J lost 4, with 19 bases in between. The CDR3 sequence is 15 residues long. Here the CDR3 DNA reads TGTGCCAGCAGATCCGCGGCAGGGATGATTTACGAGCAGTACTTC. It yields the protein CASRSAAGMIYEQYF.

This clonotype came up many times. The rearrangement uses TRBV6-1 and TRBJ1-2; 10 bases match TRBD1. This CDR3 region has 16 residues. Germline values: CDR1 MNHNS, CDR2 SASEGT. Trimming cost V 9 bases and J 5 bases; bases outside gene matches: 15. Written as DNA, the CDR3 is TGTGCCAGTGACCCCGGGACAGGGGCCGTTTCTTATGGCTACACCTTC. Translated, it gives CASDPGTGAVSYGYTF.

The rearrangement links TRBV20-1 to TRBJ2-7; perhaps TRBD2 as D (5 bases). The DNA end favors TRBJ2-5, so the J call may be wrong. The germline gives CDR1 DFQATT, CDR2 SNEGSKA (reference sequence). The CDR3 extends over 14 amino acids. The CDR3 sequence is CSAKEAGFLETQYF. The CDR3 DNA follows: TGCAGTGCTAAAGAGGCGGGTTTCTTAGAGACCCAGTACTTC.

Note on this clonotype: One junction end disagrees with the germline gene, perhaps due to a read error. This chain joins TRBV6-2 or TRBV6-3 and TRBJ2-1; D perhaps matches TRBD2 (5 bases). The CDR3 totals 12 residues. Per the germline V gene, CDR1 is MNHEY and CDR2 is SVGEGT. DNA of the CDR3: TGTGCCAGCTGTGTGATCGGGAATGAGCGGTTCTTC. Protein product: CASCVIGNERFF.

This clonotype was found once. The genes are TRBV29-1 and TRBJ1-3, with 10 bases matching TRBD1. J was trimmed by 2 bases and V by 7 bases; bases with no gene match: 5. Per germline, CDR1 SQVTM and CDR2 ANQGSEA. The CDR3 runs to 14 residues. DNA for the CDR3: TGCAGCGGTGACAGGGGGCTGGCTGGAAACACCATATATTTT. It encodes CSGDRGLAGNTIYF.

CDR3 coding DNA: TGCAGTGCTAGAGATTTGATAGCGGGGGGGCCGGGTAGCGCAGATACGCAGTATTTT. Protein: CSARDLIAGGPGSADTQYF. V usage is TRBV20-1 and J usage is TRBJ2-3, with TRBD2 matching over 11 bases. Trimming removed 0 bases from V and 4 bases from J; junction bases left unmatched: 15. From germline, CDR1 is DFQATT and CDR2 SNEGSKA (reference sequence). This CDR3 contains 19 residues.

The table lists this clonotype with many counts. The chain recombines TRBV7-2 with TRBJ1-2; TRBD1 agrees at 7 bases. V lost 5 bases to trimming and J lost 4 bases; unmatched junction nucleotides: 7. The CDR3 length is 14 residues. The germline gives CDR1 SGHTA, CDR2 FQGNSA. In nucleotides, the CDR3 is TGTGCCAGCAGCCCCGAACAGGGGAGCTATGGCTACACCTTC. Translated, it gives CASSPEQGSYGYTF.

CDR3 sequence (DNA): TGTGCCAGCACCGTGACTAGTCCCCAAGAGACCCAGTACTTC. Translation: CASTVTSPQETQYF. The chain is built from TRBV2 and TRBJ2-5; TRBD2 is a possible D gene (6 bases). The germline V gene encodes CDR1 SNHLY and CDR2 FYNNEI. The CDR3 sequence is 14 residues long. With 7 bases removed from V and 1 base from J, the gap between germline ends came to 13 bases.

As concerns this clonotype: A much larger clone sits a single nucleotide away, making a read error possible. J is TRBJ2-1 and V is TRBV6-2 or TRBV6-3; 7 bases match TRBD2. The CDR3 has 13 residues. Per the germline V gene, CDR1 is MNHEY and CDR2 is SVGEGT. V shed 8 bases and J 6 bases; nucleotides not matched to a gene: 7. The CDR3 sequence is CASGRLAGNEQFF. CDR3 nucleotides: TGTGCCAGCGGTCGACTAGCCGGCAATGAGCAGTTCTTC.

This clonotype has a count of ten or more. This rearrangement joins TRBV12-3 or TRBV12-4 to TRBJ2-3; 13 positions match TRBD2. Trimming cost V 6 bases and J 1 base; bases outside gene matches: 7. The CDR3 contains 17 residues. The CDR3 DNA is TGTGCCAGCAGCCTCCTAGGACTAGCGGGGGGCACAGATACGCAGTATTTT. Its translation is CASSLLGLAGGTDTQYF.